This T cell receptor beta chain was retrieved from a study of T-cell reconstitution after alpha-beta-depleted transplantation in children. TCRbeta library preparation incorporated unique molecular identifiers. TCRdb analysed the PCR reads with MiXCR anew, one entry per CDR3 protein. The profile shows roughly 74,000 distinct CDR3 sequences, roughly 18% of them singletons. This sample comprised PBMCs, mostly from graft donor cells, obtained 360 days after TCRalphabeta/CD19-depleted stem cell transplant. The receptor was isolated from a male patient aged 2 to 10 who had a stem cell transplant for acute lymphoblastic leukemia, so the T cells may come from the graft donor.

CDR3 sequence reads: CASSPLAGVPNEQFF. DNA for the CDR3: TGCGCCAGCAGCCCCCTAGCGGGAGTGCCAAATGAGCAGTTCTTC. The chain combines TRBV4-1 with TRBJ2-1; 10 bases fit TRBD2. The ends lost 4 bases at V and 7 bases at J; junction bases unmatched: 7. Germline V gene sequence: CDR1 MGHRA, CDR2 YSYEKL. The CDR3 runs to 15 residues.